The 7 T cell receptor beta chains reported below all come from one sample, sequenced in a study of T cells after yellow fever vaccination. Using its own MiXCR run on the 5' RACE reads, TCRdb lists one record per CDR3 protein. The sample yields approximately 300,000 distinct CDR3 sequences, around 11% seen once. The source was CD4+ T cells sorted from PBMCs, collected 45 days after the yellow fever booster vaccination. These receptors came from a man between 18 and 29 years old who received the YFV17D yellow fever vaccine.

The chain has TRBV3-1 and TRBJ1-3; D is ambiguous. V was trimmed by 1 base and J by 5 bases, leaving 6 bases between them. CDR3 length equals 13 residues. Germline loops: CDR1 LGHDT, CDR2 YNNKEL (reference sequence). CDR3 DNA sequence: TGTGCCAGCAGCCAAGGGCGGAGAAACACCATATATTTT. Protein sequence: CASSQGRRNTIYF.

This clonotype was seen more than once but under ten times. For the CDR3, the DNA is TGTGCCAGCAGCCATTTATGGGGGAATCTTGGCTACACCTTC. Translating gives CASSHLWGNLGYTF. J is TRBJ1-2 and V is TRBV14; the D gene is possibly TRBD1 (5 bases). CDR3 length: 14 amino acids. Germline CDR1 and CDR2: SGHDN and FVKESK. With 3 bases removed from V and 7 bases from J, the gap between germline ends came to 15 bases.

The rearrangement joins TRBV5-1 to TRBJ2-3, with 10 bases that match TRBD2. V shed 0 bases, J shed 4 bases, and the junction held 5 bases outside the gene matches. The germline V gene has CDR1 SGHRS and CDR2 YFSETQ. CDR3 length: 16 residues. The CDR3 DNA is TGCGCCAGCAGCTTGGACGCTAGCGGGGGTGCAGATACGCAGTATTTT. Translated, it gives CASSLDASGGADTQYF. The variable domain in full, completed from reference TRBV5-1 and TRBJ2-3, reads KAGVTQTPRYLIKTRGQQVTLSCSPISGHRSVSWYQQTPGQGLQFLFEYFSETQRNKGNFPGRFSGRQFSNSRSEMNVSTLELGDSALYLCASSLDASGGADTQYFGPGTRLTVL.

Many counts were recorded for this clonotype. The chain couples TRBV20-1 to TRBJ1-4, with D tentatively TRBD1 (6 bases). The germline gives CDR1 DFQATT, CDR2 SNEGSKA (reference sequence). This CDR3 comprises 13 residues. The V end was cut by 4 bases, the J end by 5 bases, with 11 bases between. The CDR3 protein is CSAKGGPNEKLFF. Here the CDR3 DNA reads TGCAGTGCTAAGGGGGGTCCCAATGAAAAACTGTTTTTT.

This clonotype was counted only a few times. V gene TRBV5-1 combines with J gene TRBJ1-2; 8 bases match TRBD1. Germline-derived CDR1 and CDR2 are SGHRS and YFSETQ. The CDR3 is 16 amino acids. Trimming removed 0 bases from V and 7 bases from J; junction bases left unmatched: 11. In nucleotides, the CDR3 is TGCGCCAGCAGCTTGGTAGGGGTCGGACAGGGTTTTGGCTACACCTTC. Protein product: CASSLVGVGQGFGYTF.

The chain recombines TRBV5-4 with TRBJ2-1; TRBD2 is a possible D gene (6 bases). This CDR3 is built from 16 residues. CDR1 and CDR2 from the germline V gene are SGHNT and YYREEE (reference sequence). V was cut by 3 bases and J by 1 base, with 14 bases left in between. CDR3 in DNA: TGTGCCAGCAGCTCCGCTGTGACTAGATCCTACAATGAGCAGTTCTTC. It encodes CASSSAVTRSYNEQFF.

This clonotype was picked up many times. The V gene is TRBV5-1, the J gene TRBJ1-1; 7 bases align to TRBD1. The V gene's germline CDR1 is SGHRS and CDR2 YFSETQ. CDR3 size: 14 residues. V was clipped by 3 bases and J by 0 bases; unmatched bases: 2. The CDR3 loop reads CASSSGQMNTEAFF. The DNA of the CDR3 is TGCGCCAGCAGCTCGGGACAGATGAACACTGAAGCTTTCTTT.